This entry lists 16 T cell receptor beta chains sequenced from one sample in a study of blood T cells in healthy people across ages. Then a second PCR, running roughly 7 to 12 cycles, was carried out with a sample-barcoded 5' primer and a J-beta primer mix. TCRdb fed the 5' RACE reads into MiXCR, producing one record per CDR3 protein. The repertoire holds around 1.5 million distinct CDR3 sequences, with around 59% as singletons. The specimen was blood. These receptors originate from a man aged 18 to 35 in good health.

The V and J genes are TRBV20-1 and TRBJ2-7, with 13 bases matching TRBD2. Germline CDR1 DFQATT, CDR2 SNEGSKA (reference sequence). The ends lost 2 bases at V and 6 bases at J; junction bases unmatched: 4. This CDR3 is 14 amino acids long. The DNA for the CDR3 is TGCAGTGCTAGACAGGGACTAGCGGGAAGCGAGCAGTACTTC. It is translated as CSARQGLAGSEQYF.

This clonotype was detected only a few times. The CDR3 sequence: CASSLVGQGDYEQYF. Here the CDR3 DNA reads TGTGCCAGCAGCTTGGTAGGCCAGGGGGACTACGAGCAGTACTTC. This chain joins TRBV7-9 and TRBJ2-7, with 7 bases that match TRBD1. This CDR3 has 15 amino acids. J gave up 3 bases and V 3 bases, and 8 bases lay outside the gene matches. In germline, CDR1 is SEHNR, CDR2 FQNEAQ (reference sequence).

This clonotype was counted between two and nine times. The chain combines TRBV29-1 with TRBJ2-7; TRBD2 agrees at 12 bases. The V and J ends lost 1 base and 2 bases, in that order; junction bases with no gene match: 6. Germline loops: CDR1 SQVTM, CDR2 ANQGSEA. This CDR3 is 16 amino acids long. CDR3 coding DNA: TGCAGCGTTGAAGGTCGGACTAGCGGGAAGCCCTACGAGCAGTACTTC. This gives the protein CSVEGRTSGKPYEQYF.

V and J are TRBV3-1 and TRBJ2-7, with TRBD2 matching over 7 bases. The J call is uncertain, as TRBJ2-1 better fits the DNA end. CDR1 is LGHDT and CDR2 is YNNKEL in the germline V gene (reference sequence). This CDR3 is built from 16 residues. This chain's CDR3 is CASSQVNMREWNEQFF. The CDR3 coding sequence is TGTGCCAGCAGCCAAGTTAACATGCGGGAGTGGAATGAGCAGTTCTTC.

The genes are TRBV5-1 and TRBJ2-7; 7 bases agree with TRBD1. The V and J ends lost 2 bases and 2 bases, in that order; junction bases with no gene match: 13. The germline V gene encodes CDR1 SGHRS and CDR2 YFSETQ. CDR3 length equals 17 residues. The CDR3 reads CASSFYPGTAETYEQYF. The CDR3 DNA follows: TGCGCCAGCAGCTTCTACCCCGGGACAGCGGAAACCTACGAGCAGTACTTC.

V gene TRBV4-1 combines with J gene TRBJ2-7; 8 bases are a match to TRBD2. Per germline, CDR1 MGHRA and CDR2 YSYEKL. The V and J ends lost 0 bases and 2 bases, in that order; junction bases with no gene match: 6. This CDR3 is built from 16 residues. The CDR3 spells CASSQDERGLAYEQYF. In DNA form, the CDR3 reads TGCGCCAGCAGCCAAGATGAGCGGGGGCTTGCCTACGAGCAGTACTTC.

The chain links TRBV25-1 to TRBJ2-2; 9 nucleotides match TRBD1. The junction had 11 bases not matched to a gene; V was cut back by 5 bases and J by 7 bases. Germline V gene data show CDR1 as MGHDK and CDR2 as SYGVNS. This CDR3 is 16 amino acids long. CDR3 in amino acids: CASSPLWTGAGGELFF. Written as DNA, the CDR3 is TGTGCCAGCAGTCCCCTTTGGACAGGGGCGGGCGGGGAGCTGTTTTTT.

This chain joins TRBV15 and TRBJ2-3; 9 bases align to TRBD1. The CDR3 sequence is 16 residues long. CDR1 is LNHNV and CDR2 is YYDKDF in the germline V gene (reference sequence). J was trimmed by 5 bases and V by 4 bases; bases with no gene match: 10. The CDR3 is CATSKKDRGEIDTQYF. Here the CDR3 DNA reads TGTGCCACCAGCAAAAAGGACAGGGGAGAGATAGATACGCAGTATTTT.

This clonotype was counted only a few times. The chain has TRBV3-1 and TRBJ2-1; 13 nucleotides line up with TRBD2. The germline V gene has CDR1 LGHDT and CDR2 YNNKEL (reference sequence). The CDR3 is 16 residues long. The V gene end was trimmed by 1 base and the J gene end by 8 bases; junction bases not matched to a gene: 5. CDR3 DNA: TGTGCCAGCAGCCAAGGCCCGGGACTAGCGGGGTATGAGCAGTTCTTC. Translated, it gives CASSQGPGLAGYEQFF.

The V and J genes are TRBV20-1 and TRBJ1-5; D gene uncertain. CDR3 size: 13 residues. CDR1 and CDR2 from the germline V gene are DFQATT and SNEGSKA (reference sequence). Trimming shortened V by 6 bases and J by 7 bases, and 16 bases separated the two germline ends. The CDR3 is CSAPEERRQPQHF. CDR3 bases: TGCAGTGCGCCCGAAGAGCGTAGGCAGCCCCAGCATTTT.

V is TRBV29-1 and J is TRBJ1-5; D is perhaps TRBD1 (5 bases). The CDR3 is 13 residues long. V gave up 5 bases and J gave up 5 bases, with 13 bases separating them. Germline V gene data show CDR1 as SQVTM and CDR2 as ANQGSEA. Written as DNA, the CDR3 is TGCAGCGTTCAAGCAGGGCCAGATCAGCCCCAGCATTTT. Translating it yields CSVQAGPDQPQHF.

This clonotype has more than one count but fewer than ten. The J gene is TRBJ2-7, the V gene TRBV27; maybe TRBD1 (6 bases). Trimming shortened V by 5 bases and J by 5 bases, and 16 bases separated the two germline ends. CDR3 length equals 14 residues. CDR1 MNHEY and CDR2 SMNVEV come from the germline V gene (reference sequence). CDR3 sequence: CASSRDRLGHEQYF. CDR3 nucleotides: TGTGCCAGCAGTCGCGACAGGCTGGGGCACGAGCAGTACTTC.

The gene calls are TRBV4-1 and TRBJ2-1; TRBD2 agrees at 15 bases. The DNA matches TRBJ2-7 better at its end, which makes the J call doubtful. Germline loops: CDR1 MGHRA, CDR2 YSYEKL. The CDR3 runs 18 residues. CDR3 sequence reads: CASSRGLAGGLIYNEQYF. The CDR3 region has the DNA TGCGCCAGCAGCCGTGGACTAGCGGGAGGGTTAATCTACAATGAGCAGTACTTC.

The CDR3, as DNA: TGTGCCAGCAGCGGAAGGACAGAGAAAAACTATGGCTACACCTTC. Translation gives CASSGRTEKNYGYTF. V and J are TRBV5-4 and TRBJ1-2, with D perhaps matching TRBD1 (6 bases). The CDR3 is 15 amino acids. V was cut by 4 bases and J by 2 bases, with 15 bases left in between. Germline V gene lookup returns CDR1 SGHNT and CDR2 YYREEE (reference sequence).

This clonotype has just a few counts. The chain is built from TRBV4-3 and TRBJ2-1; 8 bases match TRBD2. V was clipped by 0 bases and J by 6 bases; unmatched bases: 7. This CDR3 comprises 16 residues. Germline CDR1 and CDR2: LGHNA and YSLEER. The CDR3 reads CASSQDSGVAFNEQFF. The CDR3 DNA reads as TGCGCCAGCAGCCAAGATAGCGGGGTGGCCTTCAATGAGCAGTTCTTC.

J is TRBJ1-2 and V is TRBV2; 7 nucleotides agree with TRBD1. CDR3 size: 13 residues. The V gene's germline CDR1 is SNHLY and CDR2 FYNNEI. Losses at the gene ends were 8 bases for V and 8 bases for J; bases not matched to a gene: 11. CDR3 amino acids: CASFSSGTDGYTF. CDR3 nucleotide sequence: TGTGCCAGCTTCTCCTCCGGGACAGACGGCTACACCTTC.